Below, 27 T cell receptor beta chains from the same sample are listed, as sequenced in a study of blood T cell repertoires in COVID-19. Produced via immunoSEQ multiplex PCR; TCRdb's table is partial and in-frame only. The sample includes about 99,000 clones, about 90% of them seen just once. The specimen sequenced was peripheral blood. The receptors were gathered from a human donor in a cohort sampled during active COVID-19.

This clone was detected once. J is TRBJ2-3 and V is TRBV7-3; D remains unclear. There are 15 residues in the CDR3. Trimming removed 6 bases from V and 6 bases from J, with 19 bases in between. CDR1 is SGHTA, CDR2 FQGTGA, per germline. CDR3 sequence reads: CASSSYPVGADTQYF. DNA of the CDR3: TGTGCCAGCAGTTCCTACCCGGTCGGAGCGGATACGCAGTATTTT.

This chain uses TRBV5-5 with TRBJ2-2, with 7 bases that match TRBD2. The germline CDR1 and CDR2 sequences are SGHKS and YYEKEE (reference sequence). Trimming took 4 bases from V and 2 from J; bases not matched to a gene: 8. The CDR3 spans 16 residues. Written as DNA, the CDR3 is TGTGCCAGCAGCGAGTCGCTAGCGGTTAACACCGGGGAGCTGTTTTTT. Translation: CASSESLAVNTGELFF. The full variable domain, with the rest looked up from reference TRBV5-5 and TRBJ2-2, is DAGVTQSPTHLIKTRGQQVTLRCSPISGHKSVSWYQQVLGQGPQFIFQYYEKEERGRGNFPDRFSARQFPNYSSELNVNALLLGDSALYLCASSESLAVNTGELFFGEGSRLTVL.

Details on this clone: Different DNA sequences within this sample yield the same CDR3. J is TRBJ2-1 and V is TRBV19; 9 bases map to TRBD2. Germline CDR1 LNHDA, CDR2 SQIVND (reference sequence). The ends lost 3 bases at V and 4 bases at J; junction bases unmatched: 4. This CDR3 spans 15 amino acids. The CDR3 DNA follows: TGTGCCAGTAGTATTGAGCTAGCGGGGTACAATGAGCAGTTCTTC. Protein sequence: CASSIELAGYNEQFF.

The V gene is TRBV11-3, the J gene TRBJ2-1; TRBD2 might be the D (7 bases). The V end lost 3 bases, the J end lost 2 bases, and 17 bases lay between the germline ends. Germline assignment: CDR1 SGHNT and CDR2 YENEEA. This CDR3 comprises 17 residues. This chain's CDR3 is CASSLGWGGGPYNEQFF. CDR3 sequence (DNA): TGTGCCAGCAGCTTGGGTTGGGGCGGGGGCCCCTACAATGAGCAGTTCTTC.

V usage is TRBV10-3 and J usage is TRBJ2-7, with 11 bases fitting TRBD1. Trimming removed 3 bases from V and 3 bases from J; junction bases left unmatched: 1. The CDR3 contains 14 residues. Germline V lookup: CDR1 ENHRY, CDR2 SYGVKD. CDR3 sequence reads: CAISEGTGGYEQYF. As DNA, the CDR3 is TGTGCCATCAGTGAAGGGACAGGGGGCTACGAGCAGTACTTC.

This clone was counted ten times or more. The chain joins TRBV7-2 to TRBJ1-6; no reliable D call. CDR3 length equals 15 residues. The germline V gene encodes CDR1 SGHTA and CDR2 FQGNSA. The V gene lost 8 bases and the J gene lost 4 bases, with 15 bases spanning the gap. CDR3 sequence (DNA): TGTGCCAGCTCTTACCGGGGAGATTATAATTCACCCCTCCACTTT. It specifies CASSYRGDYNSPLHF.

A note on this clone: Other DNA sequences in this specimen translate into the identical CDR3. The chain uses TRBV4-1 and TRBJ2-1; 8 bases are shared with TRBD2. The germline CDR1 and CDR2 sequences are MGHRA and YSYEKL. V lost 6 bases, J lost 8 bases, and 15 bases stayed unmatched. The CDR3 is made up of 16 amino acids. The CDR3 is CASSHLAGTLADEQFF. CDR3 DNA: TGCGCCAGCAGTCACCTAGCGGGCACACTCGCGGATGAGCAGTTCTTC.

The CDR3 spells CASSLGTSGSSTGELFF. CDR3 DNA: TGCGCCAGCAGCTTGGGGACTAGCGGGAGTAGCACCGGGGAGCTGTTTTTT. This sequence joins TRBV5-1 and TRBJ2-2; 13 positions agree with TRBD2. With 0 bases clipped from V and 4 bases from J, the junction kept 3 bases outside the gene matches. This CDR3 has 17 amino acids. Germline values: CDR1 SGHRS, CDR2 YFSETQ. The full variable domain, rest sourced from reference TRBV5-1 and TRBJ2-2, is KAGVTQTPRYLIKTRGQQVTLSCSPISGHRSVSWYQQTPGQGLQFLFEYFSETQRNKGNFPGRFSGRQFSNSRSEMNVSTLELGDSALYLCASSLGTSGSSTGELFFGEGSRLTVL.

The gene calls are TRBV11-2 and TRBJ2-7; D gene ambiguous. V was cut by 5 bases and J by 3 bases, with 14 bases left in between. CDR1 and CDR2 (germline): SGHAT, FQNNGV. The CDR3 has 14 amino acids. CDR3 in amino acids: CASSLTPSSYEQYF. The DNA of the CDR3 is TGTGCCAGCAGCCTCACGCCAAGTAGCTACGAGCAGTACTTC.

The chain employs TRBV9 and TRBJ1-3; TRBD1 is a possible D gene (6 bases). V lost 1 base and J 0 bases, leaving 11 bases between the germline ends. Germline values: CDR1 SGDLS, CDR2 YYNGEE. The CDR3 consists of 16 residues. CDR3 coding DNA: TGTGCCAGCAGCGTAACCCCGACAGGCTCTGGAAACACCATATATTTT. It codes for CASSVTPTGSGNTIYF.

The chain carries TRBV28 and TRBJ1-4; TRBD1 matches 7 bases. CDR1 and CDR2 (germline): MDHEN, SYDVKM. The junction had 12 bases not matched to a gene; V was cut back by 5 bases and J by 0 bases. The length of the CDR3 is 18 residues. The CDR3 spells CASSGARDRVTTNEKLFF. The CDR3 DNA reads as TGTGCCAGCAGTGGAGCCCGGGACAGAGTTACAACTAATGAAAAACTGTTTTTT.

The rearrangement links TRBV10-3 to TRBJ2-3, with D tentatively TRBD2 (5 bases). Germline CDR1 reads ENHRY; CDR2 reads SYGVKD. The CDR3 length is 15 residues. V was trimmed by 10 bases and J by 6 bases, leaving 23 bases between them. CDR3 region: CATRPDFLDSDTQYF. CDR3 sequence (DNA): TGTGCCACCCGGCCGGACTTCTTGGATTCGGATACGCAGTATTTT.

The J gene is TRBJ2-5, the V gene TRBV24-1; 9 positions agree with TRBD2. The CDR3 loop spans 15 amino acids. Per germline, CDR1 KGHDR and CDR2 SFDVKD. The junction had 7 bases not matched to a gene; V was cut back by 4 bases and J by 5 bases. CDR3 nucleotides: TGTGCCACCAGTGAACAAGTGGCGGGAGGGGAGACCCAGTACTTC. Its protein product is CATSEQVAGGETQYF.

This sequence joins TRBV6-6 and TRBJ2-7; maybe TRBD1 (7 bases). Trimming cost V 5 bases and J 2 bases, with 19 bases left between them. Looked up from germline, CDR1 is MNHNY and CDR2 is SVGAGI (reference sequence). The CDR3 sequence is 16 residues long. The CDR3: CASSTGATGNTYEQYF. The CDR3 coding sequence is TGTGCCAGCAGTACGGGGGCGACAGGGAATACCTACGAGCAGTACTTC.

J is TRBJ1-1 and V is TRBV19; no clear D gene. Germline V gene sequence: CDR1 LNHDA, CDR2 SQIVND (reference sequence). Trimming took off 2 bases at V and 3 bases at J, with 7 bases between the two ends. The CDR3 runs 13 residues. For the CDR3, the DNA is TGTGCCAGTAGTATAAGTCGGGACACTGAAGCTTTCTTT. It translates to CASSISRDTEAFF. Full variable domain (outside the CDR3, taken from reference TRBV19 and TRBJ1-1): DGGITQSPKYLFRKEGQNVTLSCEQNLNHDAMYWYRQDPGQGLRLIYYSQIVNDFQKGDIAEGYSVSREKKESFPLTVTSAQKNPTAFYLCASSISRDTEAFFGQGTRLTVV.

V gene TRBV7-9 combines with J gene TRBJ1-2; D possibly corresponds to TRBD1 (6 bases). The CDR3 is made up of 16 amino acids. Germline assignment: CDR1 SEHNR and CDR2 FQNEAQ (reference sequence). Trimming left V 2 bases short and J 6 bases short, with 19 bases between. In DNA form, the CDR3 reads TGTGCCAGCAGCTTAAGGGGCCCCGAGACAGGAGATGGCTACACCTTC. Its translation: CASSLRGPETGDGYTF.

The rearrangement links TRBV29-1 to TRBJ1-1, with 8 bases that match TRBD1. Germline CDR1 and CDR2: SQVTM and ANQGSEA. With 6 bases clipped from V and 5 bases from J, the junction kept 11 bases outside the gene matches. There are 14 residues in the CDR3. Here the CDR3 DNA reads TGCAGCGTGGGCCAGGGGGCGCATCTTACTGAAGCTTTCTTT. Amino acid sequence: CSVGQGAHLTEAFF. The full variable domain, its missing parts supplied by reference TRBV29-1 and TRBJ1-1, is SAVISQKPSRDICQRGTSLTIQCQVDSQVTMMFWYRQQPGQSLTLIATANQGSEATYESGFVIDKFPISRPNLTFSTLTVSNMSPEDSSIYLCSVGQGAHLTEAFFGQGTRLTVV.

The DNA of the CDR3 is TGTGCCAGCAGCTTACCACGACAGGGGACGAACACTGAAGCTTTCTTT. It encodes CASSLPRQGTNTEAFF. The rearrangement joins TRBV7-8 to TRBJ1-1; TRBD1 agrees at 8 bases. The CDR3 length is 16 residues. Unmatched junction bases numbered 6, after V lost 2 bases and J lost 1 base. Germline loops: CDR1 SGHVS, CDR2 FQNEAQ.

This clone appeared once. This chain links TRBV12-3 or TRBV12-4 with TRBJ1-1, with D maybe TRBD1 (6 bases). The ends were cut back, 3 bases at V and 3 bases at J, with 8 bases in the middle. The CDR3 has 13 amino acids. The DNA for the CDR3 is TGTGCCAGCAGTTTTAAGGGGGACACTGAAGCTTTCTTT. Translating it yields CASSFKGDTEAFF.

This chain connects TRBV29-1 to TRBJ1-1; D might be TRBD1 (5 bases). The CDR3 sequence is 13 residues long. The germline gives CDR1 SQVTM, CDR2 ANQGSEA. With 4 bases removed from V and 2 bases from J, the gap between germline ends came to 11 bases. CDR3: CSVAVQGNTEAFF. The CDR3 nucleotides read TGCAGCGTTGCTGTTCAGGGTAACACTGAAGCTTTCTTT. The full variable domain, its missing parts supplied by reference TRBV29-1 and TRBJ1-1, is SAVISQKPSRDICQRGTSLTIQCQVDSQVTMMFWYRQQPGQSLTLIATANQGSEATYESGFVIDKFPISRPNLTFSTLTVSNMSPEDSSIYLCSVAVQGNTEAFFGQGTRLTVV.

This sequence joins TRBV7-9 and TRBJ1-4; 7 bases match TRBD1. Trimming removed 5 bases from V and 0 bases from J; junction bases left unmatched: 18. This CDR3 spans 20 amino acids. Germline V gene data show CDR1 as SEHNR and CDR2 as FQNEAQ (reference sequence). The CDR3 coding sequence is TGTGCCAGCAGCATCTCGTGGACAGGAATCCCCCGAGCAACTAATGAAAAACTGTTTTTT. Amino acid sequence: CASSISWTGIPRATNEKLFF.

The V call is TRBV6-5, the J call TRBJ1-1; D perhaps matches TRBD1 (5 bases). Trimming removed 10 bases at V and 4 bases at J, with 10 bases between. Germline values: CDR1 MNHEY, CDR2 SVGAGI. CDR3 length: 11 amino acids. The CDR3 is CAIGRGTEAFF. As DNA, the CDR3 is TGTGCCATCGGGAGGGGCACTGAAGCTTTCTTT.

J is TRBJ2-7 and V is TRBV13, with 14 bases fitting TRBD2. The CDR3 has 14 amino acids. Trimming took 4 bases from V and 6 from J; bases not matched to a gene: 2. CDR1 and CDR2 (germline): PRHDT, FYEKMQ (reference sequence). CDR3 nucleotides: TGTGCCAGCAGCTGGGGGACTAGCGGGAGCGAGCAGTACTTC. Its protein product is CASSWGTSGSEQYF.

V gene TRBV5-1 combines with J gene TRBJ2-1; D not certain. CDR3 size: 12 residues. V gave up 0 bases and J gave up 7 bases, with 5 bases separating them. Germline CDR1 SGHRS, CDR2 YFSETQ. The CDR3 here is CASSLGGNEQFF. As DNA, the CDR3 is TGCGCCAGCAGCTTGGGCGGTAATGAGCAGTTCTTC.

This chain links TRBV24-1 with TRBJ1-2, with 7 positions matching TRBD1. Germline CDR1 KGHDR, CDR2 SFDVKD. The J segment lost 4 bases and the V segment lost 4 bases, leaving 14 bases of the junction unmatched. CDR3 length equals 17 residues. Here the CDR3 DNA reads TGTGCCACCAGTGACGCCGCATACAGGGGACCTAGCTATGGCTACACCTTC. Translating it yields CATSDAAYRGPSYGYTF.

V gene TRBV7-2 combines with J gene TRBJ2-1; TRBD2 agrees at 12 bases. Germline trimming cut 3 bases from V and 4 bases from J; bases unmatched to any gene: 10. The germline CDR1 and CDR2 sequences are SGHTA and FQGNSA. The CDR3 length is 18 residues. CDR3 protein: CASSFLATSGGTYNEQFF. In nucleotides, the CDR3 is TGTGCCAGCAGCTTCCTAGCGACTAGCGGGGGTACTTACAATGAGCAGTTCTTC. The full variable domain, completed using reference TRBV7-2 and TRBJ2-1, is GAGVSQSPSNKVTEKGKDVELRCDPISGHTALYWYRQSLGQGLEFLIYFQGNSAPDKSGLPSDRFSAERTGGSVSTLTIQRTQQEDSAVYLCASSFLATSGGTYNEQFFGPGTRLTVL.

The chain recombines TRBV2 with TRBJ1-1; the D is unclear. The germline V and J ends were trimmed by 7 bases and 1 base, with 10 bases remaining between them. The CDR3 runs 13 residues. The germline V gene encodes CDR1 SNHLY and CDR2 FYNNEI. The CDR3 nucleotides read TGTGCCAGCACTTCTGGGCAGAACACTGAAGCTTTCTTT. It yields the protein CASTSGQNTEAFF.